The sequence of this T cell receptor beta chain was determined in a study of CD8 T cells in ankylosing spondylitis. Findings of the study overall: The authors found the disease-linked clones to be CD8+ and relatively rare in peripheral blood. Previous work reported some of these motif variants in the synovial fluid and blood of reactive arthritis. Ankylosing spondylitis blood appeared to carry a characteristic TCR beta motif of several highly homologous variants.

Quantitative 5'-RACE with molecular barcodes was used to make the TCR beta libraries. A single record per CDR3 protein comes from TCRdb applying MiXCR to the 5' RACE reads. Counted here are 750,000 to 850,000 distinct CDR3 sequences, around 11% occurring once; the ten biggest clones make up around 0.51%. Concerning this clonotype: No antigen is known for it.

The CDR3 extends over 13 amino acids. Trimming removed 10 bases from V and 4 bases from J; junction bases left unmatched: 3. Germline V gene lookup returns CDR1 ENHRY and CDR2 SYGVKD. The chain joins TRBV10-3 to TRBJ2-3, with 12 bases that match TRBD2. The sample comprised blood, either unsorted or a sorted T cell fraction (not recorded which). The TCR was taken from a male donor with ankylosing spondylitis. The CDR3 is CATLAGGSDTQYF. Here the CDR3 DNA reads TGTGCCACCCTAGCGGGGGGGTCAGATACGCAGTATTTT.